The TCR beta chain under discussion was sequenced for a study of cytomegalovirus exposure and HLA in healthy donors (dated by TCRdb to between 2016 and 2019). Looking at the study overall: In an earlier analysis of about 560 of the donors, 276 Gb of sequence data and 120 million or so unique TCR beta sequences from 180 million or so T cells were reported. Every discovery cohort repertoire had been produced on one sequencing platform. An early release covering 550 to 700 HLA-typed donors comprised roughly 300 gigabases of sequencing data and tens of millions of unique TCR sequences. In addition to the first cohort of about 650 subjects, a separate validation cohort of approximately 130 different subjects was used. To decide whether each TCR beta V gene segment behaved as functional or pseudogenic, an earlier analysis of some 570 of the donors relied on high-throughput TCR beta sequencing. The study profiled the T cell repertoires of some 610 subjects by immunosequencing and related them to cytomegalovirus serostatus. Both class I and class II loci were covered by HLA typing, at four-digit resolution. Among some 400 genotyped donors of the cohort, an average of about 240,000 unique TCR beta nucleotide sequences was sequenced per donor, of which roughly 18% were non-productive. The study combined high-throughput TCR immunosequencing, statistical association of individual TCRs with disease status, and machine learning to predict cytomegalovirus infection status. Donor age, sex, ethnicity and CMV serostatus were compiled together with the repertoire data. To study patterns of TCR occurrence, a later analysis re-analyzed previously published TCR beta repertoires from several hundred donors and added high-resolution HLA genotyping. Five DR-DQ haplotypes were handled as single units for association and clustering because linkage in the cohort was strong. The study aimed to test whether cataloging public T cell receptors could reveal signatures of past pathogen exposure. Typing coverage varied by locus: roughly 620-640 donors for A, B, C, DRB1 and DQB1; about 520 for DQA1; some 610 for DPA1; under 490 for DPB1. The genetic ancestry cluster associated with self-reported Caucasian donors included about four fifths of the roughly 400 genotyped donors. In a later genetic analysis, genome-wide SNP genotypes for about 55% of the roughly 700 donors were used, and that subset was treated as a discovery cohort. The later analysis used no new phenotypic data to find candidate immune exposures, relying instead on TCR beta sequences and their occurrence across donors.

Trimming removed 3 bases from V and 2 bases from J; the gene matches leave 3 bases unexplained. CDR1 and CDR2 are drawn from the germline V gene: KGHSH, LQKENI. CDR3 length: 14 amino acids, cysteine to phenylalanine. This entry keeps only the CDR3 DNA: 42 bases, framed from base 1. In its sample, this clone was seen a few times. Its antigen target is currently unknown. Per-nucleotide qualities are absent, and no much larger clonotype sits a single base away. What the work shows at the level of the full study, not this receptor alone: In both the original and validation cohorts, the classifier was reported to diagnose cytomegalovirus status with high specificity and sensitivity. Because HLA typing was unavailable for some donors at each locus, only the typed subset was used in association tests. In a later analysis, TCR association rates were found to vary across HLA loci, with the most associated TCRs seen for DRB1 alleles and the fewest for HLA-C alleles. Only TCR beta chains were sequenced in this cohort, and the absence of alpha or paired-chain data limited detectable features. Some IMGT-functional V segments, including TRBV6-2 and TRBV6-3, could not be distinguished by the 87-base-pair reads and were therefore excluded. At a false discovery rate of 0.05, a later analysis linked approximately 18,000 TCR beta sequences to specific HLA alleles. Across donors, most TCR sequences were observed very rarely, whereas some public TCRs were present in many individuals. In a later analysis, HLA-associated TCR beta chains were found to be more clonally expanded and to have lower generation probabilities than equally common non-associated chains. Assigning TCR associations to individual alleles was difficult when HLA alleles, especially DR and DQ, strongly co-occurred. Because counts were too low, more than 15 rarely observed V segments, including chromosome 9 orphons, were excluded from the earlier analysis of several hundred of the donors. A further reported finding was that TCR beta sequences accurately predicted the HLA-A and HLA-B alleles for most subjects in the first cohort. According to a later analysis, most CMV-associated TCR beta chains appeared to be HLA-restricted, and the HLA associations seemed to be driven largely by CMV exposure. A later genetic analysis associated a missense DCLRE1C variant with V-gene and J-gene trimming of TCR beta chains, and an independent cohort replicated the association. The sequencing pipeline was judged likely to have produced a cluster of highly shared sequence variants as a technical artifact. The presence/absence analyses assumed that sequencing depth was roughly uniform across donors, and that assumption may not be true. Immune exposure information for the cohort was limited to CMV serostatus. A later analysis reported that several top co-occurrence clusters appeared linked to parvovirus B19, influenza, CMV and Epstein-Barr virus. A few of the identified cytomegalovirus-associated TCR beta chains were confirmed in vitro to be specific for cytomegalovirus antigens. Compared with the 666-donor mean, donors in an Asian-associated ancestry cluster had fewer N-insertions in productive TCRs, according to a later genetic analysis. Linkage disequilibrium might explain the correlated functional status among segregating V segments, but an unknown experimental factor could not be ruled out. The authors suggested that the approach could potentially be generalized to other disease states and immunological phenotypes. The study listed 164 TCR beta chains as associated with cytomegalovirus. Broadly in line with IMGT annotations, most TCR beta V segments showed up in productive rearrangements about 87% or about 30% of the time in an earlier analysis of some 590 of the donors.

Receptor amplification or capture employed the immunoSEQ multiplex PCR assay. The multiplex PCR relied on a mix of 60 forward primers for TCR Vbeta segments and 13 reverse primers for TCR Jbeta segments. The CDR3 region of rearranged TCR beta genes was amplified from genomic DNA by a multiplex PCR assay. The Illumina HiSeq System was used to sequence the amplified TCR beta libraries as 87-base-pair reads. The study's own analysis went as follows. In a later analysis, 80 million or so unique TCR beta chains were counted across the 666 repertoires, and roughly 11 million of these chains were shared by at least two donors. Raw reads were error-corrected and collapsed into unique sequences with a nearest-neighbor algorithm that merged closely related sequences to remove PCR and sequencing errors. V, D and J gene segments were assigned by aligning CDR3 sequences to IMGT reference sequences. For a sequence to be retained, at least a six-nucleotide match to both a V gene segment and a J gene segment was required. Rearrangements were called productive when the CDR3 lacked stop codons and stayed in frame with V and J; all others were non-productive. Following IMGT convention, CDR3 was defined as the stretch from the second conserved V-encoded cysteine up to the conserved J-encoded phenylalanine. The earlier analysis of a few hundred of the donors excluded any sequence lacking an unambiguous match to a single V gene segment. In an earlier analysis of about 590 of the donors, a V segment was called functional when productive rearrangements were above 56.7%, and segregating when the standard deviation between donors exceeded 5%. A statistical classification framework was developed to diagnose cytomegalovirus status using the catalog of TCR beta chain sequences. In a later analysis, TCR nucleotide sequences were compared against IMGT/GENE-DB human TR gene sequences so that V and J genes could be assigned. A later analysis assigned CDR3 sequences and most-parsimonious VDJ recombination scenarios with the TCRdist pipeline. In a later analysis, each TCR beta chain was defined by its CDR3 amino acid sequence together with its V-gene family, and reads without a unique V-gene family were excluded. To address suspected cross-contamination and a sequencing artifact, a later analysis removed approximately 600 highly shared, low-generation-probability nucleotide sequences. In a later analysis, a clonal expansion index was calculated for each public chain from normalized within-repertoire ranks of inferred template counts. Generation probabilities in a later analysis came from a VDJ recombination model fitted to out-of-frame rearrangements, and those results were checked against IGoR. A later analysis scored TCR-TCR, TCR-HLA and TCR-CMV co-occurrence with hypergeometric tests, applying a repertoire-size bias correction to TCR pairs. A later analysis estimated false discovery rates by permuting HLA or CMV assignments 20 times. In a later analysis, co-occurring TCRs were grouped with DBSCAN, and TCRdist sequence similarity was added when clustering was performed within HLA-allele-positive subsets. Co-occurrence clustering excluded repertoires with fewer than 30,000 or more than 120,000 public chains, plus five with anomalous nucleotide sharing. Sourced from immuneACCESS, this table was stored by TCRdb with only in-frame sequences that have V and J called. A share of the clones is absent; for the studies checked, an unresolved V gene accounts for under half, and the remainder has no known explanation. D and trimming were read from the DNA, whereas the V and J calls and clone size are those reported in that table. The sample table lists 150,000 to 200,000 clones, about 80% of them with a count of one. The ten most abundant clones make up roughly 2.3% of the sample.

The cohort comprised fewer than 700 healthy bone marrow donors. At the time of sampling, every cohort member was nominally healthy, though immune exposures that went unrecorded were likely present. The donor tested CMV seronegative, placing the donor among the 350 to 400 seronegative members of the cohort. Every donor gave a peripheral blood sample, and the peripheral blood mononuclear cells from that sample were used for TCR beta sequencing. Genomic DNA was extracted from the blood cell samples with the Qiagen DNeasy Blood Extraction Kit. The sequence was obtained from a man between 60 and 70 years old in good health and CMV-seronegative. The sequence joins TRBV18 to TRBJ2-5; 7 bases in between match TRBD1. Material: PBMCs. Here the CDR3 is given as CASSPSRGQETQYF. The DNA sequence follows: TGTGCCAGCTCACCTTCCAGGGGGCAAGAGACCCAGTACTTC.